The 5 T cell receptor beta chains given below trace back to one sample, sequenced in a study of T cells in Graves' hyperthyroidism and ophthalmopathy. What was amplified from RNA transcripts were TCR beta CDR3 regions. HTBI primers were used for first-round RT-PCR of the TCR CDR3. Via MiXCR, TCRdb re-called the multiplex PCR reads, giving one row per CDR3 protein. The sample contains hundreds of thousands of distinct CDR3 sequences, 15% to 20% of which appear only once. The sample comprised blood. These receptor sequences come from a middle-aged man with Graves' hyperthyroidism.

In its sample, this clonotype was seen many times. The chain combines TRBV30 with TRBJ2-2; 8 nucleotides match TRBD1. From germline, CDR1 is GTSNPN and CDR2 SVGIG (reference sequence). The CDR3 length is 12 residues. V gave up 1 base and J gave up 13 bases; unmatched junction bases: 5. The CDR3 region is CAWSGTGGRLFF. In DNA, the CDR3 is TGTGCCTGGAGTGGAACAGGGGGTCGGCTGTTTTTT.

This clonotype appeared many times. J is TRBJ1-1 and V is TRBV29-1; the D gene is possibly TRBD1 (5 bases). CDR1 and CDR2 from the germline V gene are SQVTM and ANQGSEA. The CDR3 extends over 13 amino acids. V lost 3 bases, J lost 1 base, and 9 bases lay in between. CDR3 in DNA: TGCAGCGTTGAGCGACAGCCGAACACTGAAGCTTTCTTT. It translates to CSVERQPNTEAFF.

This clonotype showed up many times. The chain is built from TRBV7-3 and TRBJ1-1, with a possible D match to TRBD1 (6 bases). Germline values: CDR1 SGHTA, CDR2 FQGTGA. The V and J ends lost 5 bases and 3 bases respectively, with 13 bases between them. The CDR3 length is 14 residues. CDR3 in amino acids: CASSLQGVDTEAFF. CDR3 coding DNA: TGTGCCAGCAGCCTACAGGGCGTCGACACTGAAGCTTTCTTT. The full variable domain, rest sourced from reference TRBV7-3 and TRBJ1-1, is GAGVSQTPSNKVTEKGKYVELRCDPISGHTALYWYRQSLGQGPEFLIYFQGTGAADDSGLPNDRFFAVRPEGSVSTLKIQRTERGDSAVYLCASSLQGVDTEAFFGQGTRLTVV.

The rearrangement uses TRBV18 and TRBJ2-1; perhaps TRBD1 as D (5 bases). Deletions cut 0 bases from V and 1 base from J, with 10 bases between. There are 16 residues in the CDR3. The germline V gene encodes CDR1 KGHSH and CDR2 LQKENI. The CDR3 sequence: CASSPPDTLSYNEQFF. DNA of the CDR3: TGTGCCAGCTCACCACCGGACACATTATCCTACAATGAGCAGTTCTTC.

This clonotype was picked up a small number of times. This chain joins TRBV11-3 and TRBJ2-1; TRBD2 aligns across 15 bases. The CDR3 totals 16 residues. The V segment lost 3 bases and the J segment 6 bases; nucleotides outside the gene matches: 3. Germline V gene sequence: CDR1 SGHNT, CDR2 YENEEA. The CDR3 loop is CASSLRTSGGANEQFF. The CDR3 nucleotides read TGTGCCAGCAGCTTGCGGACTAGCGGGGGGGCCAATGAGCAGTTCTTC.